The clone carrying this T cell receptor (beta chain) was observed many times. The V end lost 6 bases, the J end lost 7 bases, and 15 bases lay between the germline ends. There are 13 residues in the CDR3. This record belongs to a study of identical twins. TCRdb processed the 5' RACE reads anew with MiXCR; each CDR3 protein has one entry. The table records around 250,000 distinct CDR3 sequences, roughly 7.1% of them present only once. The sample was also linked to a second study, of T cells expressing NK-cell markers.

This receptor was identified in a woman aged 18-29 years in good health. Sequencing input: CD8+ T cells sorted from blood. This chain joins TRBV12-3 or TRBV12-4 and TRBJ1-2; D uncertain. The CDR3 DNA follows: TGTGCCAGCAGACCCGGGTCTCCCAGTGGCTACACCTTC. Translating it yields CASRPGSPSGYTF.